Sequencing of this T cell receptor (beta chain) was carried out in a study of T cell repertoires in cytomegalovirus infection. Study information: An indication of both CMV infection and matching HLA type came from public TCR beta signatures. Study conclusions and caveats: There were HLA-C-restricted CMV-specific TCR beta clonotypes dominating the ex vivo response.

TCRdb called the reads again in MiXCR, with one record for every CDR3 protein. This table holds about 530,000 distinct CDR3 sequences, approximately 26% found once. As regards this clonotype: What it recognizes is unknown.

The CDR3 loop spans 13 amino acids. V was pared by 2 bases and J by 3 bases, with 8 bases between. Germline values: CDR1 MNHEY, CDR2 SVGEGT. The rearrangement joins TRBV6-2 or TRBV6-3 to TRBJ2-7; D call uncertain. This TCR came from a human donor in good health (CMV status not recorded). Some clones in this sample may be carry-over from other donors' samples. The sequencing sample was made of PBMCs. The CDR3 nucleotides are TGTGCCAGCAGTTACAACGGCTACTACGAGCAGTACTTC. As protein: CASSYNGYYEQYF.